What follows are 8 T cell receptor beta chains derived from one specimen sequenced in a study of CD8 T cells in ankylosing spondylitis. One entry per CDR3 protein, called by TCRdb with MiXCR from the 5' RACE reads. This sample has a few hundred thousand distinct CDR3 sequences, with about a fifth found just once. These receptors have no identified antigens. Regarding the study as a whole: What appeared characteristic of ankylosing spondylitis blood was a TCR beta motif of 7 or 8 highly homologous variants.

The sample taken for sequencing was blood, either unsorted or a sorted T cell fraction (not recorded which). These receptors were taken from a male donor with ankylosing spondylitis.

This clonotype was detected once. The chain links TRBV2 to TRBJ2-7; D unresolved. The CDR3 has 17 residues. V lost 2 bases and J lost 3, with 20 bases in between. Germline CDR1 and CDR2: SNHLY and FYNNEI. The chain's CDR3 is CASSERVLRTTFYEQYF. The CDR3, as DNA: TGTGCCAGCAGTGAAAGGGTTCTGAGGACGACCTTCTACGAGCAGTACTTC.

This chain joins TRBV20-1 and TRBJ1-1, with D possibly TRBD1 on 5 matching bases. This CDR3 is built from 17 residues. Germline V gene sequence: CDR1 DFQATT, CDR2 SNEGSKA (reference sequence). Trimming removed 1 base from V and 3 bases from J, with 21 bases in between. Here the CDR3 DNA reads TGCAGTGCTAGAGCTCCCGGTGGAGCGGCGGGGGACACTGAAGCTTTCTTT. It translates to CSARAPGGAAGDTEAFF.

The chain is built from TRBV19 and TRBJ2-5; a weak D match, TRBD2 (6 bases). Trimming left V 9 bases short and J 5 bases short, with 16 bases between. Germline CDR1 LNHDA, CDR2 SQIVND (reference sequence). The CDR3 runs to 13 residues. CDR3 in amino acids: CASGGPRIETQYF. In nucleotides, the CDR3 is TGTGCCAGCGGAGGGCCGCGCATCGAGACCCAGTACTTC.

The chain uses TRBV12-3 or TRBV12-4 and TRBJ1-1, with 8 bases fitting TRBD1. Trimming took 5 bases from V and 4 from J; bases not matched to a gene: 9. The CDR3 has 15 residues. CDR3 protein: CASSITQGAGTEAFF. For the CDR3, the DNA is TGTGCCAGCAGTATAACGCAGGGGGCCGGCACTGAAGCTTTCTTT.

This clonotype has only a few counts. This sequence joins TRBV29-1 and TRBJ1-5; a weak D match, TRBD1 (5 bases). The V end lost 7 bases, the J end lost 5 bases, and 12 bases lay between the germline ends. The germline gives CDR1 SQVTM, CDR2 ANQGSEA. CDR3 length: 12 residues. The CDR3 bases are TGCAGCGCCGCCCGGGGGGATCAGCCCCAGCATTTT. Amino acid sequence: CSAARGDQPQHF.

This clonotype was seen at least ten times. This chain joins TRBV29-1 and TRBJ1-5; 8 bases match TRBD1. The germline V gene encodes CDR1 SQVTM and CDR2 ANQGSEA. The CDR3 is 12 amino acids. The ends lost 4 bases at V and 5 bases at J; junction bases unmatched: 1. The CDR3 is CSVGGQDQPQHF. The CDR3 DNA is TGCAGCGTTGGGGGACAGGATCAGCCCCAGCATTTT.

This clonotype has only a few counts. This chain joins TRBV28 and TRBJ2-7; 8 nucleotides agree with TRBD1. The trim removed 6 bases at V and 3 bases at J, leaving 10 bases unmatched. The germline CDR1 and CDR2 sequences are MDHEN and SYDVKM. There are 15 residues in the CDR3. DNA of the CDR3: TGTGCCAGCAGCTCCCCGGGACAGGTTTTCTACGAGCAGTACTTC. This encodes CASSSPGQVFYEQYF.

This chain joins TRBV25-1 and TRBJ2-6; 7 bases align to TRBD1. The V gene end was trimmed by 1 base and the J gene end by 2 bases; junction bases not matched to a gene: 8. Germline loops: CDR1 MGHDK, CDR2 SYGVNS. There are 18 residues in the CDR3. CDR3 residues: CASSEWADRAPGANVLTF. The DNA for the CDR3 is TGTGCCAGCAGTGAATGGGCCGACAGGGCCCCTGGGGCCAACGTCCTGACTTTC.